This T cell receptor beta chain came from a study of response to subunit inactivated influenza vaccine. One entry per CDR3 protein, called by TCRdb with MiXCR from the RT-PCR reads. The repertoire consists of about 520,000 distinct CDR3 sequences, with 6.5% to 8% occurring once and the leading ten covering around 13%. Germline lookup yields CDR1 ENHRY and CDR2 SYGVKD. V lost 10 bases and J 2 bases, leaving 16 bases between the germline ends. The CDR3 covers 14 residues. This clonotype was observed many times. The antigen is not known. Study-level results: It was the authors' suggestion that each seasonal influenza vaccination recruits few new T cells.

The chain couples TRBV10-3 to TRBJ2-3; no firm D call. This clonotype was sampled from a man aged 50-75 years who received an inactivated influenza vaccine. Sequenced material: PBMCs from blood, taken less than 30 months after vaccination. CDR3 DNA: TGTGCCACTGGGTCCGGGCACCCCACAGATACGCAGTATTTT. Its translation: CATGSGHPTDTQYF.